This TCR beta chain was captured by sequencing in a study of a mutant IDH1 vaccine in newly diagnosed glioma. TCRdb keeps only in-frame clones here, not all; method: immunoSEQ multiplex PCR. The data contain approximately 100,000 clones, around 92% of them singletons. The CDR3 spans 14 residues. V shed 2 bases, J shed 8 bases, and the junction held 7 bases outside the gene matches. Looked up from germline, CDR1 is SGHKS and CDR2 is YYEKEE (reference sequence). With regard to this clone: The antigen remains undetermined.

Time point given: week 47, end of study. Every vaccination contained 300 ug of the mutant IDH1 20-mer peptide and was paired with topical imiquimod. The vaccination schedule gave patients eight doses in weeks 1, 3, 5, 7, 11, 15, 19 and 23. Specimen: PBMCs, collected from a glioma patient whose treatment included an IDH1 peptide vaccine. The clonotype originates from a woman aged 45 to 65 with glioma. The chain carries TRBV5-5 and TRBJ1-3; 7 nucleotides match TRBD1. The CDR3 coding sequence is TGTGCCAGCAGCTTCGGACAGGTTAAGGACACCATATATTTT. As protein: CASSFGQVKDTIYF.